This T cell receptor (beta chain) was profiled in a study of blood T cell repertoires in COVID-19 (TCRdb year 2020). Turning to the overall study: Samples covering the acute and convalescent phases of COVID-19 were provided by collaborators in the United States, Italy and Spain. Sample metadata almost always included a de-identified subject ID, COVID-19 status, age in years and sex. The repertoires were made available in a free public database intended to serve as a resource for research on the immune response to SARS-CoV-2. The material from the prospective study consisted of cDNA or gDNA derived from T cells, B-cell-depleted T cells, or PBMCs. Deeply sampled blood TCRbeta repertoires from subjects exposed to, actively infected with, or recovered from COVID-19 were included in the dataset. The samples were drawn from the first 160 participants of the ongoing ImmuneRACE study and from over 950 subjects provided by 6 global collaborators. Where available, HLA class I and class II types were taken from metadata supplied by the sample provider and were not determined by assay-based typing. Broad study findings and their caveats: The amount of clinical and demographic metadata varied by source and participant and was provided uncurated.

The collaborating institutions used their own protocols to collect whole blood in K2EDTA tubes. Collaborator samples were shipped for TCRbeta analysis as frozen whole blood, isolated PBMCs, or DNA extracted from either sample type. Concerning this clone itself: No cognate antigen has been identified for it. Base qualities are not recorded, but no much larger clone differs from it by a single base.

The CDR3 contains 16 residues, cysteine and phenylalanine counted. Only CDR3 DNA remains: 48 bases, in frame from the first base. CDR1 and CDR2, per the germline V gene (reference sequence), are MNHEY and SMNVEV. The junction carries 12 bases between V and J, which are trimmed by 4 bases and 2 bases respectively. TCRbeta CDR3 regions were amplified from genomic DNA using the immunoSEQ Assay, a bias-controlled multiplex PCR. On the study's bioinformatics: The number of nucleated cells in each sample was estimated by amplification of reference gene primers within the assay. Sequence reads were collapsed and filtered to measure the absolute abundance of every unique TCRbeta CDR3 rearrangement. For each sample, productive Simpson clonality was calculated as the square root of Simpson's diversity index over productive rearrangements. In TCRdb, the immuneACCESS table is reduced to in-frame sequences with V and J assigned. These tables do not hold every clone; where another copy was compared, an unresolved V gene accounts for under half, and the others remain unexplained. V, J and clone size were drawn from that table, and D and trimming were deduced from the DNA. Here the sample has 160,000 or so clones; 89% occur a single time. The ten largest clones represent less than 3% of the sample.

The V and J segments used are TRBV27 and TRBJ2-6, and possibly TRBD2, on 7 matching bases. The material sequenced was peripheral blood. The receptor was derived from a man aged 55 to 69 with acute or convalescent COVID-19. The nucleotide sequence is TGTGCCAGCAGTTGGGGGGGGCCTGCTGGGGCCAACGTCCTGACTTTC. Its translation is CASSWGGPAGANVLTF.